The T cell receptor beta chain under discussion was sequenced for a study of cytomegalovirus exposure and HLA in healthy donors. Regarding the study as a whole: According to the study, around 150 TCR beta chains were cytomegalovirus-associated.

The V and J ends lost 3 bases and 6 bases respectively, with 20 bases between them. This CDR3 has 16 residues. Germline V gene sequence: CDR1 GTSNPN, CDR2 SVGIG (reference sequence). This PCR relied on a set of 60 Vbeta primers and 13 Jbeta primers. Produced via immunoSEQ multiplex PCR; TCRdb's table is partial and in-frame only. This table has about 110,000 clones, 81% appearing once. This clone was seen a handful of times. What it binds is not known. The source of this sequence is a woman in her twenties or thirties in good health and CMV-seronegative. The sample was PBMCs. J is TRBJ2-2 and V is TRBV30, with a tentative D call TRBD2 (7 bases). The CDR3 region is CAWRKGERDYPGELFF. In nucleotides, the CDR3 is TGTGCCTGGAGGAAGGGGGAGCGGGACTATCCCGGGGAGCTGTTTTTT. Full variable domain (remainder filled in from reference TRBV30 and TRBJ2-2): SQTIHQWPATLVQPVGSPLSLECTVEGTSNPNLYWYRQAAGRGLQLLFYSVGIGQISSEVPQNLSASRPQDRQFILSSKKLLLSDSGFYLCAWRKGERDYPGELFFGEGSRLTVL.